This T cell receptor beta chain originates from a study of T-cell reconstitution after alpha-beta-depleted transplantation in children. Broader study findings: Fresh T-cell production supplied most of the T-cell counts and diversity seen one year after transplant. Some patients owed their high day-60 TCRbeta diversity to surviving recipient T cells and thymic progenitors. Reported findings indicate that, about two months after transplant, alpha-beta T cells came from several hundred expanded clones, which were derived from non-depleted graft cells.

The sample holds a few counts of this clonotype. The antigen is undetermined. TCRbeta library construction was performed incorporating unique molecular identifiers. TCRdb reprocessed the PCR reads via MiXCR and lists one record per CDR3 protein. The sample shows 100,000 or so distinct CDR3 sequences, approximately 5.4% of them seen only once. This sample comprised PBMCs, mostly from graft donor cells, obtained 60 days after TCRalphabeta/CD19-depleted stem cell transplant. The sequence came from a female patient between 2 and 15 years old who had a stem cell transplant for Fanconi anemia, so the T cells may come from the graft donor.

The CDR3 loop reads CASSLAVSTVISSYNEQFF. The CDR3 region has the DNA TGTGCCAGCAGCTTAGCGGTCTCGACCGTTATCAGCTCCTACAATGAGCAGTTCTTC. The chain joins TRBV7-6 to TRBJ2-1; D is uncertain. V was pared by 0 bases and J by 0 bases, with 18 bases between. CDR1 is SGHVS and CDR2 is FNYEAQ in the germline V gene. The CDR3 sequence is 19 residues long.